Reported below is one T cell receptor beta chain. The target of this receptor is not known. No base quality information exists; no much larger clone differs at one position. Trimming costs V 0 bases and J 0 bases, and their ends lie 15 bases apart. From its cysteine to its phenylalanine, the CDR3 spans 19 amino acids. Just the 57-base CDR3 DNA is kept, in frame starting at base 1. In the germline V gene, CDR1 corresponds to MNHEY and CDR2 to SVGAGI. These data come from a study of blood T cells in healthy people across ages (dated by TCRdb to about 2015). For the wider study: In model experiments, roughly one uniquely barcoded TCR beta cDNA molecule per two T cells was captured by template switching. To avoid experimental bias, donors of different ages were spread randomly across the sequencing lanes. Using deep sequencing normalized with unique cDNA molecular identifiers, the study measured how TCR beta repertoire diversity changes with age. The study analyzed two additional independent replicas of 1 million unique cDNA reads from the same blood draw for two donors, one aged 18 to 30 and one aged 80 or older. The donors were split into four age groups: young (average around 17 years), middle-aged (around 40), aged (roughly 65) and long-lived (approximately 80).

Results the study describes overall, beyond this receptor: Observed TCR beta diversity per million T cells fell roughly linearly with age, and a significant reduction was already apparent by age roughly 40. The percentage of naive T cells measured by flow cytometry correlated strongly with observed TCR beta diversity. Since profiling was done on bulk unsorted PBMCs, naive and antigen-experienced compartments could not be conclusively compared. Total diversity estimates from one million sequenced T cells were considered lower bounds and underestimates. Because donor CMV infection status was unknown, age-related changes in expanded clonotypes were potentially confounded. Compared with the aged group, more naive CD4+ T cells, fewer expanded clones and increased TCR diversity were shown by the long-lived group, suggesting age selection.

The approximately 39 donors, aged about 6 to 100 years, were systemically healthy Caucasian individuals from Russia. Each donor gave ten milliliters of peripheral blood, drawn into EDTA-treated Vacutainer tubes. Ficoll-Paque density-gradient centrifugation was used to isolate PBMCs, with at least 6.5 million per sample. Total RNA was extracted from PBMCs with Trizol reagent, with at least 5 micrograms obtained per sample. The percentages of naive CD45RAhigh/CD27high T cells were determined by flow cytometry on a PBMC aliquot from every donor. Receptor amplification or capture employed 5' RACE. Sequencing relied on an Illumina HiSeq 2500. A second PCR of roughly 7 to 11 cycles was performed with a sample-barcoded 5' primer and a J-beta primer mix. Each TCR beta cDNA molecule received a unique molecular identifier from a template-switch 5' adaptor carrying 12 random nucleotides. At least 2.5 million CDR3-containing paired-end reads were obtained from each sample. First-strand cDNA synthesis was performed from all RNA using the Mint cDNA synthesis kit, with priming by a TRBC-specific oligonucleotide. Following uracil-DNA glycosylase treatment, a first 18-cycle PCR with universal primers M1SS and BC2_uni_R was performed on all cDNA. In the paper's pipeline: Normalization of each sample was performed by random selection of 1 million high-quality reads, each carrying a distinct molecular identifier. Reads sharing molecular identifiers were discarded rather than binned into consensus sequences. MiTCR, run with a Q25 quality threshold and the strictest error-elimination algorithm, handled CDR3 identification, clonotype clustering and error correction. Lower-bound total TCR beta diversity was estimated with a nonparametric unseen species model using Euler transformation. TCRdb passed the public sequencing reads through fastp at Q25 and MiXCR, retaining productive beta sequences. Entries that share a CDR3 protein sequence are merged under the most common genes and DNA. For this entry, the V and J calls and clone size follow TCRdb and not the study's own pipeline. The sample has about 640,000 distinct CDR3 sequences on record, around 54% of them singletons. The ten largest account for approximately 40% of the sample.

The chain is assembled from TRBV6-5 and TRBJ2-6, with the D call tentatively TRBD1 or TRBD2, each fitting 8 bases. Source material: blood. The sequence was obtained from a man in his sixties in good health. The DNA is TGTGCCAGCAGTTACTCTAGCGGGACAGGCCCCTCTGGGGCCAACGTCCTGACTTTC. The translation is CASSYSSGTGPSGANVLTF.